This is a list of T cell receptor beta chains from one sample in a study of cytomegalovirus exposure and HLA in healthy donors. Profiled with immunoSEQ multiplex PCR; TCRdb holds only in-frame clones, not every one. The sample comprises 190,000 or so clones, 75% to 85% of which are singletons, and 6.5% rests with the top ten. The sample comprised PBMCs. The receptors stem from a woman in her fifties or sixties in good health and CMV-seropositive. CDR3s include the opening cysteine and the closing phenylalanine or tryptophan. Fields, in order: D gene, CDR3 length, V gene, J gene, clone size, CDR3 DNA, CDR3 protein. The D gene is left open where the match is weak. Expanded clones are given a class, and other clones once, few, many or no size at all.

-	15	TRBV5-1	TRBJ2-3	-	TGCGCCAGCAGCTTCCGGGACTCTGACACAGATACGCAGTATTTT	CASSFRDSDTDTQYF
-	13	TRBV11-2	TRBJ1-1	-	TGTGCCAGCAGCTTGGTACGGGGGACTGAAGCTTTCTTT	CASSLVRGTEAFF
TRBD1	13	TRBV7-8	TRBJ2-1	-	TGTGCCAGCAGCTGGGACAGCTACAATGAGCAGTTCTTC	CASSWDSYNEQFF
TRBD2	15	TRBV2	TRBJ2-1	-	TGTGCCAGCAGCCCGGGACTAGCGGGGGGTGCTGAGCAGTTCTTC	CASSPGLAGGAEQFF
-	14	TRBV5-6	TRBJ1-5	once	TGTGCCAGCAGCCTAGGATCGTCCCCACAGCCCCAGCATTTT	CASSLGSSPQPQHF
-	15	TRBV4-2	TRBJ1-1	once	TGTGCCAGCAGCCTTCACGGTGGAGCGTACACTGAAGCTTTCTTT	CASSLHGGAYTEAFF
-	15	TRBV5-1	TRBJ1-4	-	TGCGCCAGCACCACTCTGGTGCAGGGAAGGGAAAAACTGTTTTTT	CASTTLVQGREKLFF
TRBD1	13	TRBV6-5	TRBJ1-2	-	TGTGCCAGCAGCGCCGACAGGGGCTCTGGCTACACCTTC	CASSADRGSGYTF
-	17	TRBV21-1	TRBJ1-1	-	TGTGCCAGCAGCAAAGCGCGAGACAGGGACGGGAACACTGAAGCTTTCTTT	CASSKARDRDGNTEAFF
TRBD1	13	TRBV7-9	TRBJ2-7	-	TGTGCCAGCAGCGCGGGACAGGCCTCCGAGCAGTACTTC	CASSAGQASEQYF
-	15	TRBV15	TRBJ2-7	-	TGTGCCACCAGCAGAGATGGCGGCCAGACCTACGAGCAGTACTTC	CATSRDGGQTYEQYF
-	12	TRBV29-1	TRBJ2-5	-	TGCAGCGTGCTTGCGGGCGCGGAGACCCAGTACTTC	CSVLAGAETQYF
TRBD2	14	TRBV28	TRBJ2-7	-	TGTGCCAGCAGTTTGGAGCGGGAGGGCCGCGAGCAGTACTTC	CASSLEREGREQYF
-	14	TRBV6-6	TRBJ2-3	-	TGTGCCAGCAGTTACGAAGCGAGCACAGATACGCAGTATTTT	CASSYEASTDTQYF
-	14	TRBV6-1	TRBJ1-1	-	TGTGCCAGCAGTGAACTGGGCAGGTACACTGAAGCTTTCTTT	CASSELGRYTEAFF
-	16	TRBV19	TRBJ2-3	-	TGTGCCAGTAGTACAATCGTAGAGCGCGGCACAGATACGCAGTATTTT	CASSTIVERGTDTQYF
TRBD1	16	TRBV19	TRBJ2-1	-	TGTGCCAGTAGTACTTGGGGGACAGGGGCAGATTATGAGCAGTTCTTC	CASSTWGTGADYEQFF
-	12	TRBV5-6	TRBJ2-2	-	TGTGCCAGCAGCTTCGGGAAGGGGGAGCTGTTTTTT	CASSFGKGELFF
-	15	TRBV2	TRBJ2-5	-	TGTGCCAGCAGTGAAGGGGGGCCAAGCCAAGAGACCCAGTACTTC	CASSEGGPSQETQYF
TRBD2	15	TRBV28	TRBJ2-5	-	TGTGCCAGCAGTCCCTACCGGGGGGTGGGAGAGACCCAGTACTTC	CASSPYRGVGETQYF
-	14	TRBV19	TRBJ2-4	-	TGTGCCACCCGACCCCCCAGGGGCTTGGACATTCAGTACTTC	CATRPPRGLDIQYF
-	16	TRBV11-2	TRBJ1-3	-	TGTGCCAGCAGCTTAGCCGCCCGGGGCTCTGGAAACACCATATATTTT	CASSLAARGSGNTIYF
-	16	TRBV7-2	TRBJ2-1	-	TGTGCCAGCAGCGCCAGTCCGGGGGTCACCTACAATGAGCAGTTCTTC	CASSASPGVTYNEQFF